Shown below are 13 T cell receptor beta chains from a single sample sequenced in a study of control samples from healthy donors and cancer patients. The data were produced by immunoSEQ multiplex PCR, yet TCRdb's version contains in-frame clones alone and is incomplete. The repertoire holds just over 150,000 clones, roughly 89% seen once, with 9.5% to 15% in the top ten. The specimen was blood. The source of these receptors is a man younger than 45 in good health.

The chain links TRBV13 to TRBJ2-1; 7 nucleotides align to TRBD2. Germline V gene sequence: CDR1 PRHDT, CDR2 FYEKMQ (reference sequence). The CDR3 has 13 amino acids. J was trimmed by 7 bases and V by 3 bases; bases with no gene match: 3. CDR3 region: CASSLREGNEQFF. CDR3 coding DNA: TGTGCCAGCAGCTTGAGGGAGGGAAATGAGCAGTTCTTC.

A few counts support this clone. V and J are TRBV5-1 and TRBJ2-7, with 11 positions matching TRBD2. The length of the CDR3 is 14 residues. The trim removed 3 bases at V and 5 bases at J, leaving 4 bases unmatched. Germline V gene lookup returns CDR1 SGHRS and CDR2 YFSETQ. The CDR3: CASSSTSGSHEQYF. In nucleotides, the CDR3 is TGCGCCAGCAGCTCCACTAGCGGGAGTCACGAGCAGTACTTC. Full variable domain (rest looked up from reference TRBV5-1 and TRBJ2-7): KAGVTQTPRYLIKTRGQQVTLSCSPISGHRSVSWYQQTPGQGLQFLFEYFSETQRNKGNFPGRFSGRQFSNSRSEMNVSTLELGDSALYLCASSSTSGSHEQYFGPGTRLTVT.

The rearrangement joins TRBV7-9 to TRBJ1-2; D call uncertain. Germline CDR1 SEHNR, CDR2 FQNEAQ (reference sequence). This CDR3 has 12 residues. Trimming removed 5 bases from V and 6 bases from J, with 10 bases in between. CDR3 amino acids: CASSPETDGYTF. DNA for the CDR3: TGTGCCAGCAGCCCTGAGACGGATGGCTACACCTTC.

V and J are TRBV19 and TRBJ1-1; D call uncertain. Between the trimmed V and J ends, which lost 3 bases and 8 bases, there was a span of 19 bases. The CDR3 sequence is 15 residues long. Germline CDR1 is LNHDA and CDR2 is SQIVND (reference sequence). CDR3 bases: TGTGCCAGTAGTATTCTCACTACTCCTGGCGGGGAAGCTTTCTTT. Translation gives CASSILTTPGGEAFF.

This clone appeared once. The chain links TRBV2 to TRBJ2-7; 7 bases fit TRBD1. The CDR3 length is 14 residues. V lost 4 bases to trimming and J lost 0 bases; unmatched junction nucleotides: 3. Per germline, CDR1 SNHLY and CDR2 FYNNEI. Here the CDR3 DNA reads TGTGCCAGCAGTGCTTCAGGGGGCTCCTACGAGCAGTACTTC. Protein product: CASSASGGSYEQYF.

About this clone: Other DNA sequences within the sample encode an identical CDR3. The CDR3 bases are TGCGCCAGCAGCTTGGACAGTCCTTCCTCTGGAAACACCATATATTTT. This gives the protein CASSLDSPSSGNTIYF. This chain uses TRBV5-1 with TRBJ1-3; D is undetermined. Germline V gives CDR1 SGHRS, CDR2 YFSETQ. V gave up 0 bases and J gave up 0 bases, with 10 bases separating them. There are 16 residues in the CDR3.

This clone was recorded once. V is TRBV11-1 and J is TRBJ2-7; 7 bases map to TRBD1. Germline trimming cut 7 bases from V and 8 bases from J; bases unmatched to any gene: 11. This CDR3 contains 13 residues. Germline V lookup: CDR1 SGHAT, CDR2 FQDESV (reference sequence). Here the CDR3 DNA reads TGTGCCAGCACCTTGGATGGACAGGCTAAGCAGTACTTC. Its translation: CASTLDGQAKQYF.

This sequence joins TRBV7-9 and TRBJ1-2; perhaps TRBD1 as D (5 bases). CDR1 and CDR2 from the germline V gene are SEHNR and FQNEAQ (reference sequence). This CDR3 comprises 17 residues. Trimming removed 4 bases from V and 4 bases from J, with 22 bases in between. CDR3 protein: CASSSFRDSSGSYGYTF. For the CDR3, the DNA is TGTGCCAGCAGCTCTTTCCGGGACTCCTCAGGGAGCTATGGCTACACCTTC.

As concerns this clone: The junction and the germline gene differ at one end; a read error may be behind it. This chain joins TRBV12-5 and TRBJ2-5; no firm D call. Looked up from germline, CDR1 is LGHNT and CDR2 is FRNRAP. The length of the CDR3 is 12 residues. The CDR3 bases are TGTGCTAGTGGATTGGGGTTCGGGACCCAGTACTTC. Its translation is CASGLGFGTQYF.

V is TRBV7-9 and J is TRBJ1-6; 8 bases agree with TRBD1. Germline CDR1 reads SEHNR; CDR2 reads FQNEAQ (reference sequence). V shed 9 bases and J 7 bases; nucleotides not matched to a gene: 8. This CDR3 comprises 14 residues. The CDR3 spells CASGGTGGNSPLHF. The CDR3 DNA is TGTGCCAGTGGGGGTACAGGGGGGAATTCACCCCTCCACTTT. The full variable domain, its missing parts supplied by reference TRBV7-9 and TRBJ1-6, is DTGVSQNPRHKITKRGQNVTFRCDPISEHNRLYWYRQTLGQGPEFLTYFQNEAQLEKSRLLSDRFSAERPKGSFSTLEIQRTEQGDSAMYLCASGGTGGNSPLHFGNGTRLTVT.

This chain links TRBV15 with TRBJ2-5; D is unresolved. V lost 0 bases and J lost 5, with 4 bases in between. The CDR3 totals 12 residues. Germline assignment: CDR1 LNHNV and CDR2 YYDKDF (reference sequence). Here the CDR3 reads CATSRDTETQYF. CDR3 DNA: TGTGCCACCAGCAGAGATACGGAGACCCAGTACTTC.

This rearrangement joins TRBV5-1 to TRBJ2-7; D is ambiguous. Germline CDR1 SGHRS, CDR2 YFSETQ. Trimming stripped 0 bases from V and 2 bases from J, with 9 bases between. The length of the CDR3 is 14 residues. CDR3 sequence reads: CASSLGILPYEQYF. In DNA form, the CDR3 reads TGCGCCAGCAGCTTGGGCATTTTGCCCTACGAGCAGTACTTC.

V is TRBV10-3 and J is TRBJ1-1, with D perhaps matching TRBD1 (6 bases). V lost 9 bases to trimming and J lost 6 bases, with 17 bases between them. Germline V lookup: CDR1 ENHRY, CDR2 SYGVKD. The CDR3 runs 13 residues. CDR3 region: CAIAVDRQAEAFF. CDR3 DNA: TGTGCCATAGCTGTAGACCGACAGGCTGAAGCTTTCTTT.